This TCR beta chain appears in the sequencing data of a study of spatial heterogeneity in lung cancer. Time point: sample taken at primary tumor resection. Germline lookup yields CDR1 LGHDT and CDR2 YNNKEL (reference sequence). V trimming: 3 bases; J trimming: 13 bases; junction bases outside the gene matches: 9. CDR3 length equals 14 residues. TCRdb passed the 5' RACE reads through MiXCR, listing each CDR3 protein once. The table lists around 100,000 distinct CDR3 sequences, approximately 4.4% of them singletons. This clonotype was recorded at least ten times. Its antigen is not known. Findings and caveats of the study: Expanded alpha and beta TCR counts within tumors tracked tumor mutation counts.

The gene calls are TRBV3-1 and TRBJ1-6; the match to TRBD1 covers 7 bases. The sequenced sample was lung tumor tissue, obtained at surgery. The TCR comes from a male donor with early-stage non-small cell lung cancer. CDR3 loop: CASSQTGTAAPLHF. In DNA, the CDR3 is TGTGCCAGCAGCCAGACAGGGACGGCGGCGCCCCTCCACTTT.